One sample yielded the 21 T cell receptor beta chains listed below, sequenced in a study of graft-versus-host responses after intestinal transplantation. Their specific antigens are unknown. Repertoires were generated with immunoSEQ multiplex PCR, while TCRdb's copy carries only in-frame clones and drops some. Among approximately 90,000 clones, under 95% were seen once, and the ten largest hold about 0.44%. The specimen comprised unstimulated CD8+ T cells sorted from spleen or lymph node cells, sampled before transplant. Receptor source: a human donor who was the organ donor for an intestinal transplant.

The chain uses TRBV7-9 and TRBJ1-2; possibly TRBD1 for D (5 bases). The CDR3 runs to 13 residues. Germline V lookup: CDR1 SEHNR, CDR2 FQNEAQ (reference sequence). V dropped 1 base and J dropped 3 bases, with 6 bases sitting between them. In DNA, the CDR3 is TGTGCCAGCAGCTTAGGACAGCACTATGGCTACACCTTC. Its protein is CASSLGQHYGYTF.

The chain links TRBV5-6 to TRBJ2-3; TRBD1 matches 7 bases. The germline gives CDR1 SGHDT, CDR2 YYEEEE. V shed 2 bases and J 4 bases; nucleotides not matched to a gene: 7. The CDR3 loop spans 15 amino acids. DNA for the CDR3: TGTGCCAGCAGCTTCGGTACAGGGGTAGCAGATACGCAGTATTTT. This codes for CASSFGTGVADTQYF. Full variable domain (remainder filled in from reference TRBV5-6 and TRBJ2-3): DAGVTQSPTHLIKTRGQQVTLRCSPKSGHDTVSWYQQALGQGPQFIFQYYEEEERQRGNFPDRFSGHQFPNYSSELNVNALLLGDSALYLCASSFGTGVADTQYFGPGTRLTVL.

This chain uses TRBV5-1 with TRBJ2-3, with D unresolved. V lost 1 base and J lost 0, with 15 bases in between. The V gene's germline CDR1 is SGHRS and CDR2 YFSETQ. The CDR3 has 17 residues. CDR3 in DNA: TGCGCCAGCAGCTTGTGTTGTATACTTTCTAGCACAGATACGCAGTATTTT. Translation: CASSLCCILSSTDTQYF.

The rearrangement links TRBV19 to TRBJ2-1, with D perhaps matching TRBD2 (7 bases). Between the trimmed V and J ends, which lost 7 bases and 9 bases, there was a span of 19 bases. The CDR3 spans 14 residues. Germline CDR1 and CDR2: LNHDA and SQIVND (reference sequence). This CDR3 reads CASTVGGLLGEQFF. The CDR3, as DNA: TGTGCCAGTACGGTCGGGGGGCTTCTTGGTGAGCAGTTCTTC.

The chain uses TRBV29-1 and TRBJ1-1; possible D gene TRBD1, 6 bases. V lost 5 bases and J 0 bases, leaving 16 bases between the germline ends. The CDR3 contains 15 residues. Germline CDR1 is SQVTM and CDR2 is ANQGSEA. The CDR3 region has the DNA TGCAGCGTTTTACTCCGGGACACTATGAACACTGAAGCTTTCTTT. Amino acid sequence: CSVLLRDTMNTEAFF.

The chain joins TRBV7-8 to TRBJ2-1; TRBD1 is a possible D gene (6 bases). Germline V gene lookup returns CDR1 SGHVS and CDR2 FQNEAQ. The CDR3 is made up of 15 amino acids. V gave up 6 bases and J gave up 0 bases, with 12 bases separating them. This chain's CDR3 is CASSPQGSSYNEQFF. CDR3 nucleotide sequence: TGTGCCAGCAGTCCTCAGGGGAGCTCCTACAATGAGCAGTTCTTC.

The rearrangement joins TRBV27 to TRBJ1-1; D not certain. The V end lost 0 bases, the J end lost 4 bases, and 9 bases lay between the germline ends. The germline gives CDR1 MNHEY, CDR2 SMNVEV (reference sequence). The length of the CDR3 is 14 residues. The CDR3 coding sequence is TGTGCCAGCAGTTTATCGCCGGGGAGCACTGAAGCTTTCTTT. Translating gives CASSLSPGSTEAFF.

The chain couples TRBV15 to TRBJ2-7; no clear D. The V and J ends lost 3 bases and 3 bases respectively, with 6 bases between them. There are 12 residues in the CDR3. CDR1 and CDR2 from the germline V gene are LNHNV and YYDKDF (reference sequence). CDR3 sequence (DNA): TGTGCCACCAGCAGCGATAGCTACGAGCAGTACTTC. Translation gives CATSSDSYEQYF.

The V call is TRBV6-5, the J call TRBJ2-5; 8 bases fit TRBD2. V trimming: 7 bases; J trimming: 11 bases; junction bases outside the gene matches: 18. The CDR3 spans 15 residues. Germline V gene lookup returns CDR1 MNHEY and CDR2 SVGAGI. The CDR3 reads CASTFYGGASEEQYF. In DNA form, the CDR3 reads TGTGCCAGCACCTTCTACGGGGGGGCATCGGAGGAGCAGTACTTC.

In nucleotides, the CDR3 is TGTGCCAGCAGTCCCACGGGGGGGCCTGGGTACGAGCAGTACTTC. Its protein is CASSPTGGPGYEQYF. The V and J genes are TRBV27 and TRBJ2-7, with TRBD2 identical over 8 bases. Germline V CDR1 and CDR2: MNHEY, SMNVEV (reference sequence). With V trimmed by 5 bases and J by 4 bases, 10 bases remained unmatched. The CDR3 consists of 15 residues.

The rearrangement uses TRBV9 and TRBJ2-1; D might be TRBD1 (5 bases). Germline CDR1 is SGDLS and CDR2 is YYNGEE. V dropped 3 bases and J dropped 4 bases, with 14 bases sitting between them. The CDR3 covers 15 residues. CDR3 DNA: TGTGCCAGCAGCGACCTGGGGCAGGGTTACAATGAGCAGTTCTTC. Amino acids: CASSDLGQGYNEQFF.

The chain employs TRBV21-1 and TRBJ2-7; the table assigns TRBD1, which was not confirmed against the DNA. TRBV21-1 is designated a pseudogene. This CDR3 is built from 18 residues. DNA for the CDR3: TGTGCCAGCAGCAATAACGGGCGCCCAGGGGCGGAACACTACGAGCAGTACTTC. Protein product: CASSNNGRPGAEHYEQYF.

The chain joins TRBV19 to TRBJ1-2, with 8 positions matching TRBD1. Trimming cost V 1 base and J 8 bases; bases outside gene matches: 3. This CDR3 region has 13 residues. The V gene's germline CDR1 is LNHDA and CDR2 SQIVND (reference sequence). CDR3 sequence (DNA): TGTGCCAGTAGTATAGCGACAGGGGAAGGCTACACCTTC. The encoded protein is CASSIATGEGYTF.

This clone was seen a few times. The V call is TRBV5-4, the J call TRBJ1-4; TRBD1 might be the D (6 bases). This CDR3 contains 15 residues. Trimming cost V 2 bases and J 7 bases, with 15 bases left between them. CDR1 SGHNT and CDR2 YYREEE come from the germline V gene (reference sequence). This CDR3 is CASSFRSGETEKLFF. The DNA for the CDR3 is TGTGCCAGCAGCTTTCGGTCAGGGGAAACTGAAAAACTGTTTTTT.

The DNA for the CDR3 is TGCGCCAGCAGCCTCGACAGGGCTGCCGAAAAACTGTTTTTT. Encoded protein: CASSLDRAAEKLFF. The chain couples TRBV4-3 to TRBJ1-4; 7 bases line up with TRBD1. V was clipped by 4 bases and J by 8 bases; unmatched bases: 7. Germline V lookup: CDR1 LGHNA, CDR2 YSLEER. The CDR3 covers 14 residues.

The chain joins TRBV7-2 to TRBJ2-5, with a tentative D call TRBD2 (5 bases). CDR1 and CDR2 (germline): SGHTA, FQGNSA. V was trimmed by 6 bases and J by 1 base, leaving 9 bases between them. There are 13 residues in the CDR3. DNA of the CDR3: TGTGCCAGCAGACAACTAGGCCAAGAGACCCAGTACTTC. This codes for CASRQLGQETQYF.

The rearrangement joins TRBV11-2 to TRBJ2-7, with TRBD1 identical over 9 bases. The V gene's germline CDR1 is SGHAT and CDR2 FQNNGV. CDR3 length: 15 residues. The ends lost 0 bases at V and 4 bases at J; junction bases unmatched: 4. The DNA of the CDR3 is TGTGCCAGCAGCTTAGATCTCGGACAGGGGTACGAGCAGTACTTC. Amino acids: CASSLDLGQGYEQYF. Together with reference TRBV11-2 and TRBJ2-7, the CDR3 gives the full variable domain: EAGVAQSPRYKIIEKRQSVAFWCNPISGHATLYWYQQILGQGPKLLIQFQNNGVVDDSQLPKDRFSAERLKGVDSTLKIQPAKLEDSAVYLCASSLDLGQGYEQYFGPGTRLTVT.

V is TRBV5-6 and J is TRBJ2-1; maybe TRBD2 (6 bases). V gave up 1 base and J gave up 3 bases, with 17 bases separating them. Germline values: CDR1 SGHDT, CDR2 YYEEEE. This CDR3 region has 17 residues. DNA for the CDR3: TGTGCCAGCAGCTTGCTCTGGCCCGGGGGACGCTACAATGAGCAGTTCTTC. Protein: CASSLLWPGGRYNEQFF.

This rearrangement joins TRBV6-5 to TRBJ2-3; a weak D match, TRBD2 (5 bases). The V and J ends lost 5 bases and 2 bases respectively, with 11 bases between them. This CDR3 is built from 14 residues. Looked up from germline, CDR1 is MNHEY and CDR2 is SVGAGI. Here the CDR3 DNA reads TGTGCCAGCAGTACCGGGATTACCACAGATACGCAGTATTTT. Protein product: CASSTGITTDTQYF.

This rearrangement joins TRBV5-1 to TRBJ2-7, with a tentative D call TRBD2 (6 bases). The V and J ends lost 3 bases and 0 bases respectively, with 10 bases between them. CDR1 is SGHRS, CDR2 YFSETQ, per germline. The CDR3 is 14 residues long. The chain's CDR3 is CASSYRRGSYEQYF. The CDR3 bases are TGCGCCAGCAGCTACCGGAGGGGCTCCTACGAGCAGTACTTC.

The chain links TRBV19 to TRBJ1-6; TRBD1 matches 7 bases. CDR3 size: 14 residues. Germline lookup yields CDR1 LNHDA and CDR2 SQIVND (reference sequence). After removal of 7 bases from V and 8 bases from J, the junction contained 8 bases not matched to a gene. DNA for the CDR3: TGTGCCAGTACCCCGGGACAGCTGCATTCACCCCTCCACTTT. Translation gives CASTPGQLHSPLHF. The variable domain in full, with the rest retrieved from reference TRBV19 and TRBJ1-6, is DGGITQSPKYLFRKEGQNVTLSCEQNLNHDAMYWYRQDPGQGLRLIYYSQIVNDFQKGDIAEGYSVSREKKESFPLTVTSAQKNPTAFYLCASTPGQLHSPLHFGNGTRLTVT.